These T cell receptor beta chains were read from a single sample in a study of T cell responses to AZD1222 COVID-19 vaccine. Assay used: immunoSEQ multiplex PCR; TCRdb lists only in-frame clones, some missing. The sample lists under 200,000 clones, about 91% seen once, with about 1.5% in the top ten. The input for sequencing was peripheral blood, taken 28 days after the second AZD1222 dose. These receptors all come from an adult who received the AZD1222 COVID-19 vaccine. CDR3s include the opening cysteine and the closing phenylalanine or tryptophan. A D gene is named only where the DNA matches it firmly. Only some rows state a clone size, as once, few, many or a class for expanded clones.

-	-	TRBJ1-2	TRBV11-2	TGTGCCAGCAGCCTTAACAGGTGGGCCCAATATGGCTACACCTTC	CASSLNRWAQYGYTF
-	TRBD1	TRBJ1-2	TRBV28	TGTGCCAGCAGGTACAGCCGTCAGGGGGCTTTTAAGGGAAATGGCTACACCTTC	CASRYSRQGAFKGNGYTF
-	-	TRBJ2-5	TRBV7-3	TGTGCCAGCAGCTTAAGCGGCCCCGGGTCGGGGGAGACCCAGTACTTC	CASSLSGPGSGETQYF
-	-	TRBJ1-6	TRBV10-3	TGTGCCATCAGTGATACAGGGACCTCCTATAATTCACCCCTCCACTTT	CAISDTGTSYNSPLHF
-	-	TRBJ1-4	TRBV11-2	TGTGCCAGCAGCTTAAATTCTGATGGCCAGGAAAAACTGTTTTTT	CASSLNSDGQEKLFF
once	TRBD1	TRBJ1-4	TRBV11-2	TGTGCCAGCAGCTTATTGACAGGGGATAACCCTGAAAAACTGTTTTTT	CASSLLTGDNPEKLFF
-	-	TRBJ1-2	TRBV10-3	TGTGCCATCAGGGAAGACAGAGCCTATGGCTACACCTTC	CAIREDRAYGYTF
-	TRBD1	TRBJ1-3	TRBV6-5	TGTGCCAGCAGTTACCGACAGGGGTTTGGAAACACCATATATTTT	CASSYRQGFGNTIYF
-	-	TRBJ1-2	TRBV28	TGTGCCAGCAGTTTATACCCAAAAAACCTGGGCTATGGCTACACCTTC	CASSLYPKNLGYGYTF
-	TRBD1	TRBJ1-6	TRBV7-9	TGTGCCAGCAGCTCCAGGGACAGTTTATCACCCCTCCACTTT	CASSSRDSLSPLHF
-	-	TRBJ1-5	TRBV10-3	TGTGCCATCAGTGAGAGGGGTGAGAATCAGCCCCAGCATTTT	CAISERGENQPQHF
-	-	TRBJ1-5	TRBV6-4	TGTGCCAGCAGTGCAGGGAGTAATCAGCCCCAGCATTTT	CASSAGSNQPQHF
-	-	TRBJ1-2	TRBV28	TGTGCCAGCAGCTCAGGACAGAGCTATGGCTACACCTTC	CASSSGQSYGYTF
-	-	TRBJ1-5	TRBV4-3	TGCGCCAGCAGCCAATTGCTTGGGGGTCAGCCCCAGCATTTT	CASSQLLGGQPQHF
-	-	TRBJ1-5	TRBV19	TGTGCCAGCAGAACCTACGGGAGCGGGGGGTCATGGCAGCCCCAGCATTTT	CASRTYGSGGSWQPQHF
once	-	TRBJ1-2	TRBV27	TGTGCCAGCAGTCCATGGGGACCTTATGGCTACACCTTC	CASSPWGPYGYTF
-	-	TRBJ1-5	TRBV9	TGTGCCAGCAGCACTACAGGGAATACCGCTCAGCCCCAGCATTTT	CASSTTGNTAQPQHF